One and the same sample provided the 32 T cell receptor beta chains below, sequenced in a study of Ad26.COV2.S vaccination and SARS-CoV-2 variants. Treatment described: some 19 received Ad26.COV2.S at low or high dose, single or two shots; 5 received placebo; per-sample allocation not given. Following the first vaccine or placebo injection, samples were taken on day 63. TCRdb keeps only in-frame clones here, not all; method: immunoSEQ multiplex PCR. The sample has some 420,000 clones; 88% are singletons. The sample in question was peripheral blood, obtained in a trial of Ad26.COV2.S vaccine versus placebo. The receptors derive from a person between 18 and 59 years old who received the Ad26.COV2.S COVID-19 vaccine or a placebo.

This clone occurred a few times. The chain couples TRBV7-9 to TRBJ1-6, with 10 bases identical to TRBD1. This CDR3 has 15 residues. V was pared by 1 base and J by 8 bases, with 2 bases of the junction left unmatched. Germline V gene sequence: CDR1 SEHNR, CDR2 FQNEAQ (reference sequence). Written as DNA, the CDR3 is TGTGCCAGCAGCTTAGATGGACAGGGGGATTCACCCCTCCACTTT. Translation gives CASSLDGQGDSPLHF.

V is TRBV9 and J is TRBJ2-3, with 8 bases that match TRBD1. The CDR3 is 16 amino acids. The V segment lost 1 base and the J segment 2 bases; nucleotides outside the gene matches: 6. Germline values: CDR1 SGDLS, CDR2 YYNGEE. The CDR3 region has the DNA TGTGCCAGCAGCGTATTTTCGGGACAGGTCACAGATACGCAGTATTTT. It encodes CASSVFSGQVTDTQYF.

This rearrangement joins TRBV27 to TRBJ1-5; tentative D call: TRBD1 (6 bases). Germline lookup yields CDR1 MNHEY and CDR2 SMNVEV (reference sequence). V lost 7 bases and J lost 5, with 18 bases in between. CDR3 size: 15 residues. CDR3 DNA sequence: TGTGCCAGCAAGGATAAGGGGGGAGGGGATCAGCCCCAGCATTTT. This codes for CASKDKGGGDQPQHF.

This chain uses TRBV7-2 with TRBJ1-4; TRBD1 agrees at 8 bases. The CDR3 is made up of 15 amino acids. Per germline, CDR1 SGHTA and CDR2 FQGNSA. V lost 2 bases to trimming and J lost 7 bases; unmatched junction nucleotides: 6. CDR3 amino acids: CASSLIGTGGEKLFF. The CDR3 region has the DNA TGTGCCAGCAGCTTAATAGGGACAGGAGGTGAAAAACTGTTTTTT.

This sequence joins TRBV7-8 and TRBJ2-7; TRBD1 matches 9 bases. CDR3 length: 14 residues. Trimming at V came to 5 bases and at J to 7 bases, leaving 9 bases not matched to a gene. Germline V CDR1 and CDR2: SGHVS, FQNEAQ. The CDR3, as DNA: TGTGCCAGCAGCCCGCCGGGACAGGGCCGGGAGCAGTACTTC. Its protein product is CASSPPGQGREQYF.

The chain is built from TRBV6-5 and TRBJ1-4; D call uncertain. Germline V gene lookup returns CDR1 MNHEY and CDR2 SVGAGI. V was trimmed by 6 bases and J by 0 bases, leaving 8 bases between them. CDR3 size: 14 residues. The chain's CDR3 is CASSSLPTNEKLFF. In DNA, the CDR3 is TGTGCCAGCAGCTCGTTACCAACTAATGAAAAACTGTTTTTT.

The J gene is TRBJ2-4, the V gene TRBV11-2; no clear D gene. CDR1 is SGHAT and CDR2 is FQNNGV in the germline V gene. This CDR3 has 13 residues. The germline V and J ends were trimmed by 5 bases and 6 bases, with 11 bases remaining between them. CDR3 residues: CASSAPHLNIQYF. The CDR3 DNA follows: TGTGCCAGCAGCGCGCCGCACCTAAACATTCAGTACTTC.

The V call is TRBV7-9, the J call TRBJ2-5; the D is unclear. The germline V and J ends were trimmed by 2 bases and 2 bases, with 15 bases remaining between them. Germline V gives CDR1 SEHNR, CDR2 FQNEAQ (reference sequence). This CDR3 contains 16 residues. The CDR3 coding sequence is TGTGCCAGCAGCTTATGGTTGAGGTCAGGACAAGAGACCCAGTACTTC. Encoded protein: CASSLWLRSGQETQYF.

This chain joins TRBV5-4 and TRBJ2-7, with TRBD2 identical over 8 bases. The CDR3 has 17 amino acids. Germline V lookup: CDR1 SGHNT, CDR2 YYREEE (reference sequence). Losses at the gene ends were 1 base for V and 1 base for J; bases not matched to a gene: 10. The CDR3 sequence is CASSLFRGGASSYEQYF. The CDR3 region has the DNA TGTGCCAGCAGCTTGTTCCGGGGGGGCGCGAGTTCCTACGAGCAGTACTTC.

CDR3 residues: CASGGGLAATTGELFF. CDR3 sequence (DNA): TGTGCCAGCGGGGGGGGTTTAGCGGCGACCACCGGGGAGCTGTTTTTT. The chain uses TRBV27 and TRBJ2-2, with TRBD2 identical over 7 bases. This CDR3 contains 16 residues. Looked up from germline, CDR1 is MNHEY and CDR2 is SMNVEV (reference sequence). The junction had 13 bases not matched to a gene; V was cut back by 8 bases and J by 4 bases.

V gene TRBV20-1 combines with J gene TRBJ2-5; the match to TRBD2 covers 11 bases. This CDR3 region has 16 residues. Germline-derived CDR1 and CDR2 are DFQATT and SNEGSKA (reference sequence). With V trimmed by 3 bases and J by 5 bases, 11 bases remained unmatched. CDR3 DNA sequence: TGCAGTGCTAGTGAGGTAGCGGGGGGGCAGTGGGAGACCCAGTACTTC. Its protein is CSASEVAGGQWETQYF.

This chain uses TRBV14 with TRBJ2-3, with D unclear. V was shortened by 1 base and J by 0 bases, with 8 bases between the two germline ends. Looked up from germline, CDR1 is SGHDN and CDR2 is FVKESK. CDR3 length: 15 amino acids. CDR3 nucleotides: TGTGCCAGCAGCCAAGGGCAGACTAGCACAGATACGCAGTATTTT. Translating gives CASSQGQTSTDTQYF.

The rearrangement joins TRBV2 to TRBJ2-1, with D perhaps TRBD1 (6 bases). Germline lookup yields CDR1 SNHLY and CDR2 FYNNEI. Between the trimmed V and J ends, which lost 2 bases and 5 bases, there was a span of 7 bases. This CDR3 contains 13 residues. This CDR3 reads CASSEWTDNEQFF. CDR3 sequence (DNA): TGTGCCAGCAGTGAATGGACAGACAATGAGCAGTTCTTC.

The chain recombines TRBV9 with TRBJ2-3; 7 bases agree with TRBD2. There are 17 residues in the CDR3. With 4 bases clipped from V and 0 bases from J, the junction kept 11 bases outside the gene matches. The germline V gene has CDR1 SGDLS and CDR2 YYNGEE. The CDR3 spells CASSSPRGSSSTDTQYF. DNA for the CDR3: TGTGCCAGCAGCTCACCGCGGGGGAGCTCTAGCACAGATACGCAGTATTTT.

The J gene is TRBJ2-5, the V gene TRBV29-1; possibly TRBD1 for D (6 bases). Deletions cut 3 bases from V and 2 bases from J, with 10 bases between. Germline assignment: CDR1 SQVTM and CDR2 ANQGSEA. This CDR3 comprises 13 residues. CDR3 nucleotide sequence: TGCAGCGTTGAGACAGGCGATCAAGAGACCCAGTACTTC. It yields the protein CSVETGDQETQYF.

The rearrangement links TRBV24-1 to TRBJ1-4, with D perhaps matching TRBD1 (5 bases). The germline V gene encodes CDR1 KGHDR and CDR2 SFDVKD. This CDR3 has 15 amino acids. Trimming took 4 bases from V and 8 from J, leaving 16 bases between them. The CDR3 region is CATSEGTSRNEKLFF. The CDR3 nucleotides read TGTGCCACCAGTGAGGGGACCTCACGAAACGAAAAACTGTTTTTT.

This chain uses TRBV6-2 or TRBV6-3 with TRBJ1-6, with 8 bases fitting TRBD1. CDR1 and CDR2 from the germline V gene are MNHEY and SVGEGT. The ends lost 5 bases at V and 7 bases at J; junction bases unmatched: 10. The length of the CDR3 is 16 residues. In DNA, the CDR3 is TGTGCCAGCAGTCCATCTGCCCCAGGGGGCAATTCACCCCTCCACTTT. Its translation is CASSPSAPGGNSPLHF.

CDR3 region: CASSEVGGVSGNTIYF. The CDR3, as DNA: TGTGCCAGCAGTGAAGTTGGGGGGGTCTCTGGAAACACCATATATTTT. This sequence joins TRBV28 and TRBJ1-3; a weak D match, TRBD1 (5 bases). The germline gives CDR1 MDHEN, CDR2 SYDVKM. Trimming pared 5 bases from V and 0 bases from J, leaving 14 bases between. The CDR3 loop spans 16 amino acids.

The V and J genes are TRBV30 and TRBJ1-2, with D hard to call. Germline assignment: CDR1 GTSNPN and CDR2 SVGIG (reference sequence). Trimming stripped 1 base from V and 1 base from J, with 7 bases between. The CDR3 extends over 13 amino acids. The CDR3: CAWSAGINYGYTF. In DNA, the CDR3 is TGTGCCTGGAGTGCTGGGATTAACTATGGCTACACCTTC.

This clone showed up just once. J is TRBJ2-1 and V is TRBV7-6, with TRBD2 matching over 13 bases. The junction had 5 bases not matched to a gene; V was cut back by 5 bases and J by 4 bases. The CDR3 is 16 residues long. Germline assignment: CDR1 SGHVS and CDR2 FNYEAQ. CDR3 residues: CASSATSGGHYNEQFF. In nucleotides, the CDR3 is TGTGCCAGCAGCGCGACTAGCGGGGGGCATTACAATGAGCAGTTCTTC.

The chain joins TRBV28 to TRBJ1-5; TRBD1 might be the D (5 bases). The CDR3 contains 14 residues. Germline V gives CDR1 MDHEN, CDR2 SYDVKM. V lost 5 bases and J 6 bases, leaving 14 bases between the germline ends. Here the CDR3 DNA reads TGTGCCAGCAGTGGACCCTCGACAGTTCAGCCCCAGCATTTT. It encodes CASSGPSTVQPQHF.

Comments on this clone: An end of the junction differs from the germline gene, which may be a read error. The chain combines TRBV6-5 with TRBJ2-1; D gene uncertain. Germline V gene sequence: CDR1 MNHEY, CDR2 SVGAGI. The CDR3 is 12 amino acids. The CDR3 region has the DNA TGTGCCAGCAGCAGACTTTTTAATGGGCAGTTCTTC. This encodes CASSRLFNGQFF.

The rearrangement links TRBV4-1 to TRBJ1-5, with D possibly matching TRBD1 (6 bases). Germline V gene sequence: CDR1 MGHRA, CDR2 YSYEKL. There are 18 residues in the CDR3. V lost 4 bases and J lost 3, with 22 bases in between. The CDR3 protein is CASSPPRARGGYNQPQHF. CDR3 DNA sequence: TGCGCCAGCAGCCCGCCAAGGGCGAGAGGGGGGTACAATCAGCCCCAGCATTTT.

This chain links TRBV28 with TRBJ1-5; TRBD1 might be the D (5 bases). Germline-derived CDR1 and CDR2 are MDHEN and SYDVKM. This CDR3 is built from 16 residues. Trimming removed 4 bases at V and 5 bases at J, with 18 bases between. The CDR3 sequence: CASSSRGRQRHQPQHF. CDR3 nucleotide sequence: TGTGCCAGCAGTTCCCGAGGGCGACAGAGACATCAGCCCCAGCATTTT.

This chain connects TRBV5-1 to TRBJ2-7, with D tentatively TRBD1 (8 bases). Germline assignment: CDR1 SGHRS and CDR2 YFSETQ. Deletions cut 4 bases from V and 5 bases from J, with 16 bases between. The CDR3 sequence is 14 residues long. CDR3 in amino acids: CASSRGGQDHEQYF. CDR3 sequence (DNA): TGCGCCAGCAGCCGCGGGGGACAGGACCACGAGCAGTACTTC.

The rearrangement joins TRBV2 to TRBJ2-1, with D hard to call. Germline CDR1 SNHLY, CDR2 FYNNEI. Trimming shortened V by 7 bases and J by 5 bases, and 12 bases separated the two germline ends. CDR3 length equals 13 residues. CDR3 region: CASTAQQNNEQFF. The DNA for the CDR3 is TGTGCCAGCACCGCCCAACAGAACAATGAGCAGTTCTTC.

The chain uses TRBV2 and TRBJ2-4, with 14 bases aligning to TRBD2. V trimming: 7 bases; J trimming: 4 bases; junction bases outside the gene matches: 6. The CDR3 extends over 16 amino acids. CDR1 is SNHLY, CDR2 FYNNEI, per germline. CDR3 loop: CASTPGTSGGKNIQYF. CDR3 in DNA: TGTGCCAGCACACCCGGGACTAGCGGGGGTAAAAACATTCAGTACTTC.

The rearrangement uses TRBV7-3 and TRBJ2-5; 16 positions match TRBD2. CDR3 length equals 17 residues. Germline-derived CDR1 and CDR2 are SGHTA and FQGTGA. V was clipped by 4 bases and J by 5 bases; unmatched bases: 7. CDR3 loop: CASSSGTSGGAMETQYF. The DNA for the CDR3 is TGTGCCAGCAGCTCCGGGACTAGCGGGGGGGCTATGGAGACCCAGTACTTC.

The chain uses TRBV28 and TRBJ2-1; D possibly matches TRBD1 or TRBD2 (7 bases each). The germline CDR1 and CDR2 sequences are MDHEN and SYDVKM. V was trimmed by 2 bases and J by 0 bases, leaving 11 bases between them. The CDR3 extends over 16 amino acids. CDR3 amino acids: CASSLQGGSSYNEQFF. The CDR3 DNA sequence: TGTGCCAGCAGTTTACAGGGGGGGAGCTCCTACAATGAGCAGTTCTTC.

This chain joins TRBV11-2 and TRBJ2-1; D ambiguous. The V gene lost 5 bases and the J gene lost 1 base, with 3 bases spanning the gap. Germline loops: CDR1 SGHAT, CDR2 FQNNGV. The CDR3 has 12 amino acids. In nucleotides, the CDR3 is TGTGCCAGCAGCAGATCCTACAATGAGCAGTTCTTC. Residues: CASSRSYNEQFF. Combining the CDR3 with reference TRBV11-2 and TRBJ2-1 gives the whole variable domain EAGVAQSPRYKIIEKRQSVAFWCNPISGHATLYWYQQILGQGPKLLIQFQNNGVVDDSQLPKDRFSAERLKGVDSTLKIQPAKLEDSAVYLCASSRSYNEQFFGPGTRLTVL.

The rearrangement joins TRBV4-3 to TRBJ2-2; no reliable D call. Trimming pared 4 bases from V and 1 base from J, leaving 7 bases between. The length of the CDR3 is 14 residues. CDR1 LGHNA and CDR2 YSLEER come from the germline V gene. The CDR3 DNA sequence: TGCGCCAGCAGCCGATGGGGGAACACCGGGGAGCTGTTTTTT. Translating it yields CASSRWGNTGELFF.

The chain is built from TRBV4-2 and TRBJ1-4; 12 bases align to TRBD1. Looked up from germline, CDR1 is LGHNA and CDR2 is YNFKEQ. J gave up 7 bases and V 4 bases, and 10 bases lay outside the gene matches. CDR3 length equals 17 residues. DNA of the CDR3: TGTGCCAGCAGCCGGGGACAGGGGGCTCCGGTTGGTGAAAAACTGTTTTTT. Translating gives CASSRGQGAPVGEKLFF.